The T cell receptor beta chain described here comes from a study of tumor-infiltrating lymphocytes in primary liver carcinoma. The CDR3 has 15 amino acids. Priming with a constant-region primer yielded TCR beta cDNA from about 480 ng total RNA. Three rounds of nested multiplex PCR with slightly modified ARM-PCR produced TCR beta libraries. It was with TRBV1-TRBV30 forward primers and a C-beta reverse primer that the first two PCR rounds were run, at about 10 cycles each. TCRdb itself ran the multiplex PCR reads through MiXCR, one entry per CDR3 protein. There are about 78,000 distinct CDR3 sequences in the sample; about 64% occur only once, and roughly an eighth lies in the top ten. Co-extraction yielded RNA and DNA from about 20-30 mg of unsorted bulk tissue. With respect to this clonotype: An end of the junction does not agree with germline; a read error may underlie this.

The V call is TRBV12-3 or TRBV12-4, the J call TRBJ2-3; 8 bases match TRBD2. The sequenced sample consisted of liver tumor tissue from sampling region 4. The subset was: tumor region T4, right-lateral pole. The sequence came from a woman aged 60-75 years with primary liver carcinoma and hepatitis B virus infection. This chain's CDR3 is CANSPPGGRSNTQFF. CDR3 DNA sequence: TGTGCCAACAGCCCGCCTGGCGGGAGGAGTAATACGCAGTTTTTT.